A selection of T cell receptor beta chains follows, all from one sample in a study of cytomegalovirus exposure and HLA in healthy donors. Assay used: immunoSEQ multiplex PCR; TCRdb lists only in-frame clones, some missing. The sample data list under 90,000 clones. The sequenced material came from PBMCs. These receptor sequences come from a man in his fifties or sixties in good health and CMV-seropositive. Both conserved end residues are part of each CDR3. A D gene is named only where the DNA matches it firmly.

J gene	V gene	CDR3 length	D gene	CDR3 protein	CDR3 DNA
TRBJ2-1	TRBV5-5	15	TRBD1	CASSRTGGEYNEQFF	TGTGCCAGCAGCCGGACAGGGGGCGAGTACAATGAGCAGTTCTTC
TRBJ1-1	TRBV13	13	.	CASSLTGNTEAFF	TGTGCCAGCAGCTTAACGGGGAACACTGAAGCTTTCTTT
TRBJ2-7	TRBV7-9	15	TRBD1	CASSLRDRGDYEQYF	TGTGCCAGCAGCTTAAGGGACAGGGGGGACTACGAGCAGTACTTC
TRBJ1-1	TRBV27	13	.	CASSFGVSTEAFF	TGTGCCAGCAGTTTCGGGGTAAGCACTGAAGCTTTCTTT
TRBJ2-1	TRBV5-1	17	.	CASSFVGGPSSYNEQFF	TGCGCCAGCAGCTTTGTGGGGGGGCCGAGCTCCTACAATGAGCAGTTCTTC
TRBJ1-2	TRBV18	15	.	CASSPAAGLNYGYTF	TGTGCCAGCTCACCGGCGGCAGGGTTGAACTATGGCTACACCTTC
TRBJ2-3	TRBV7-3	13	TRBD2	CASSGGATDTQYF	TGTGCCAGTAGCGGGGGGGCAACAGATACGCAGTATTTT
TRBJ1-5	TRBV19	14	.	CASSFSGVGQPQHF	TGTGCCAGTAGTTTCTCGGGTGTAGGACAGCCCCAGCATTTT
TRBJ1-1	TRBV9	17	.	CASTPGLNRRRNTEAFF	TGTGCCAGCACCCCCGGCCTGAATAGGCGGAGGAACACTGAAGCTTTCTTT
TRBJ2-7	TRBV5-1	18	TRBD1	CASSSSPISGQGTYEQYF	TGCGCTTCCAGCTCGTCACCTATATCGGGACAGGGTACGTACGAGCAGTACTTC
TRBJ1-2	TRBV29-1	14	TRBD1	CSVGGTGATYGYTF	TGCAGCGTTGGGGGGACAGGGGCGACCTATGGCTACACCTTC
TRBJ2-7	TRBV19	14	.	CASSIKEDSYEQYF	TGTGCCAGTAGTATAAAGGAGGATTCCTACGAGCAGTACTTC
TRBJ1-2	TRBV15	15	.	CATSTDNGGNYGYTF	TGTGCCACCAGCACCGATAACGGCGGGAACTATGGCTACACCTTC
TRBJ2-2	TRBV5-1	16	TRBD2	CASSLEGGSNTGELFF	TGCGCCAGCAGCTTGGAGGGAGGGTCTAACACCGGGGAGCTGTTTTTT
TRBJ1-2	TRBV10-3	16	TRBD1	CAIRTDRGRLQGGYTF	TGTGCCATCAGAACGGACAGGGGGCGCTTACAAGGTGGCTACACCTTC
TRBJ2-3	TRBV10-1	15	TRBD2	CASRRLAGVTDTQYF	TGCGCCAGCAGAAGACTAGCGGGGGTCACAGATACGCAGTATTTT
TRBJ2-5	TRBV6-1	15	TRBD2	CASSPQAGGQETQYF	TGTGCCAGCAGTCCTCAGGCGGGAGGGCAAGAGACCCAGTACTTC
TRBJ2-7	TRBV5-4	14	TRBD1	CASSSPGGGYEQYF	TGTGCCAGCAGTTCCCCAGGGGGCGGCTACGAGCAGTACTTC
TRBJ1-6	TRBV2	14	.	CASRPTESNSPLHF	TGTGCCAGCAGGCCCACAGAAAGTAATTCACCCCTCCACTTT
TRBJ2-1	TRBV9	13	TRBD1	CASSIGTANEQFF	TGTGCCAGCAGCATCGGGACAGCCAATGAGCAGTTCTTC
TRBJ1-6	TRBV25-1	17	TRBD1	CASSDMGQGSYNSPLHF	TGTGCCAGCAGTGACATGGGACAGGGCTCCTATAATTCACCCCTCCACTTT
TRBJ2-1	TRBV15	15	TRBD2	CATSRGSGGVNEQFF	TGTGCCACCAGCAGAGGGAGCGGGGGGGTGAATGAGCAGTTCTTC
TRBJ1-2	TRBV29-1	13	.	CSVKASGNYGYTF	TGCAGCGTTAAGGCCTCCGGGAACTATGGCTACACCTTC
TRBJ2-5	TRBV18	17	TRBD2	CASSPPDWGGLRETQYF	TGTGCCAGCTCACCCCCCGACTGGGGGGGATTAAGAGAGACCCAGTACTTC
TRBJ2-1	TRBV5-1	14	.	CASSLEQTYNEQFF	TGCGCCAGCAGCTTGGAACAGACGTACAATGAGCAGTTCTTC
TRBJ1-2	TRBV28	15	TRBD1	CASSSRTGGSYGYTF	TGTGCCAGCAGTTCCCGGACAGGGGGTTCCTATGGCTACACCTTC
TRBJ1-6	TRBV28	13	.	CAGRSLYNSPLHF	TGTGCCGGGCGAAGCCTGTATAATTCACCCCTCCACTTT
TRBJ1-1	TRBV2	13	TRBD1	CASSGQGNTEAFF	TGTGCCAGCAGCGGACAGGGGAACACTGAAGCTTTCTTT
TRBJ2-7	TRBV4-1	15	TRBD1	CASSLTQGATYEQYF	TGCGCCAGCAGCCTCACACAGGGGGCGACCTACGAGCAGTACTTC